This is a list of T cell receptor beta chains from one sample in a study of tumor-infiltrating lymphocytes in primary liver carcinoma. TCRdb ran MiXCR on the multiplex PCR reads and lists one entry per CDR3 protein. The sample lists approximately 30,000 distinct CDR3 sequences, 75% to 85% occurring once. The specimen was liver tumor tissue from sampling region 5. These receptors were taken from a man in his forties with primary liver carcinoma and hepatitis B virus infection. CDR3s include the opening cysteine and the closing phenylalanine or tryptophan. Fields, in order: J gene, clone size, V gene, D gene, CDR3 protein, CDR3 DNA. The D gene is left open where the match is weak. Some rows have no size entry. The others give once, few or many, or a class for an expanded clone.

TRBJ1-5	-	TRBV10-3	-	CTVSEYEGDQPQHF	TGTACCGTCAGTGAGTATGAGGGCGACCAGCCCCAGCATTTT
TRBJ2-7	once	TRBV5-6	-	CASSRVGIGPNYEQYF	TGTGCCAGCAGCCGGGTGGGTATTGGACCGAATTACGAGCAGTACTTC
TRBJ2-2	-	TRBV10-3	-	CAIGEWDGTGELFF	TGTGCCATCGGGGAGTGGGACGGCACCGGGGAGCTGTTTTTC
TRBJ2-5	-	TRBV11-2	-	CASRSRDSVRQETQYF	TGTGCCAGCAGATCCCGGGATTCGGTTCGCCAAGAGACCCAGTACTTC
TRBJ2-7	-	TRBV5-6	TRBD1	CASSLRDSPHEQYF	TGTGCCAGCAGCCTCAGGGACAGCCCACACGAGCAGTACTTC
TRBJ1-3	few	TRBV20-1	-	CSARTGNTIYF	TGCAGTGCTAGGACTGGAAACACCATATATTTT
TRBJ1-4	-	TRBV11-2	-	CTSNSDGFANEKLFF	TGTACCAGCAACTCAGACGGGTTCGCTAATGAAAAACTGTTTTTT
TRBJ2-1	many	TRBV24-1	-	CATSDSAPPVYNEQFF	TGTGCCACCAGTGATTCTGCACCGCCGGTCTACAATGAGCAGTTCTTC
TRBJ2-3	-	TRBV11-2	-	CGSSLGTDTQYF	TGTGGCAGCAGCCTAGGAACGGATACGCAATATTTT
TRBJ2-2	large	TRBV11-1	-	CASSLVRFGELFF	TGTGCCAGCAGCTTAGTACGTTTCGGGGAGCTGTTTTTT
TRBJ2-2	-	TRBV11-2	-	CASTSTDTGELFF	TGTGCCAGTACCTCGACGGACACCGGGGAGCTGTTTTTT
TRBJ1-2	-	TRBV12-3/TRBV12-4	-	CANSFGQGANYGYTF	-
TRBJ2-2	-	TRBV11-2	-	CACSFRKSSTGELFF	TGTGCCTGCAGCTTTAGGAAATCGAGCACCGGGGAGCTGTTTTTT
TRBJ2-1	-	TRBV11-2	TRBD2	CACSPQWEGLGEQFF	TGTGCCTGCAGCCCCCAATGGGAGGGATTGGGTGAGCAGTTCTTC